The clone carrying this T cell receptor beta chain appeared a few times. The antigen is unknown. The V gene's germline CDR1 is SEHNR and CDR2 FQNEAQ (reference sequence). V lost 1 base to trimming and J lost 8 bases; unmatched junction nucleotides: 6. The CDR3 loop spans 15 amino acids. The entry originates in a study of blood T cells in healthy people across ages. Study in general: Capture by template switching was about one barcoded beta molecule per two T cells. Study observations and caveats: Age advanced and TCR beta diversity per million T cells fell, roughly linearly. The study regarded diversity estimates from one million T cells as underestimates. Expanded clonotype shifts may have been confounded, as the donors had an unknown CMV status.

With a J-beta primer mix and a sample-barcoded 5' primer, a second PCR ran roughly 6 to 11 cycles. TCRdb reanalysed the 5' RACE reads using MiXCR and keeps one entry per CDR3 protein. The table lists roughly 1,500,000 distinct CDR3 sequences, about 31% of them singletons. Input material: blood. The clonotype originates from a woman in her 30s in good health. V and J are TRBV7-9 and TRBJ2-1, with 9 bases fitting TRBD1. CDR3 residues: CASSLVQGAEHEQFF. The CDR3 region has the DNA TGTGCCAGCAGCTTAGTACAGGGGGCTGAACATGAGCAGTTCTTC.